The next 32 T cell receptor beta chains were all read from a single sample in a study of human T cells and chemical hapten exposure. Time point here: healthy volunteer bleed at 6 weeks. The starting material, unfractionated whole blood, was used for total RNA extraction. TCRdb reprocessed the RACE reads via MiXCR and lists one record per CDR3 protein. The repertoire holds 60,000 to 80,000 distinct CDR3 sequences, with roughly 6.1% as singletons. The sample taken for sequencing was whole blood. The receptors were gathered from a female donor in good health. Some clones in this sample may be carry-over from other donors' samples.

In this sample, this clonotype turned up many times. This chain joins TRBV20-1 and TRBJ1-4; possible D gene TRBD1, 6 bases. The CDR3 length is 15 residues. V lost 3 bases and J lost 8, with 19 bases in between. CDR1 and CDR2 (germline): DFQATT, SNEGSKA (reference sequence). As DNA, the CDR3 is TGCAGTGCTAGCGCCCGGACAGAAGGGTCGGAAAAACTGTTTTTT. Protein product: CSASARTEGSEKLFF.

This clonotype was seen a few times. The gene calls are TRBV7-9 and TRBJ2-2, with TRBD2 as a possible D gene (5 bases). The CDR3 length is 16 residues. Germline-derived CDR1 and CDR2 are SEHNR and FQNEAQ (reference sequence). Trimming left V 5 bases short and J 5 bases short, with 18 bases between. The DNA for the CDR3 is TGTGCCAGCAGCGAACGGGGTAGCGCCAGAACCGGGGAGCTGTTTTTT. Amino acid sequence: CASSERGSARTGELFF. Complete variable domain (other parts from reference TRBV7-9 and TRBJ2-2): DTGVSQNPRHKITKRGQNVTFRCDPISEHNRLYWYRQTLGQGPEFLTYFQNEAQLEKSRLLSDRFSAERPKGSFSTLEIQRTEQGDSAMYLCASSERGSARTGELFFGEGSRLTVL.

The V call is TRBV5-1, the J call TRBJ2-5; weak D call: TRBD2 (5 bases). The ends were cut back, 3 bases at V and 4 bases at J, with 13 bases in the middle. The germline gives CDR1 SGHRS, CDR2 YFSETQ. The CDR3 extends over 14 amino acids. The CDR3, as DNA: TGCGCCAGCAGCTCCGGGATGCGAGTAGAGACCCAGTACTTC. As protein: CASSSGMRVETQYF.

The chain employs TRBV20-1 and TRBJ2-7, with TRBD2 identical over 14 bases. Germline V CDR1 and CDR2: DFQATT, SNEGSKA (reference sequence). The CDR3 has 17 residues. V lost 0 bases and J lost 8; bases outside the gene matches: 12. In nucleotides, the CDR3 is TGCAGTGCTAGAGATCAACAGACTAGCGGGAGGGATCGGAAGCAGTACTTC. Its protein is CSARDQQTSGRDRKQYF.

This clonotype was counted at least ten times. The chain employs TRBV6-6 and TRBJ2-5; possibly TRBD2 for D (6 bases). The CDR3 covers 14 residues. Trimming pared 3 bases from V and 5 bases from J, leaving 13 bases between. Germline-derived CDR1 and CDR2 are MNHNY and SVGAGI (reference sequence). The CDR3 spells CASSYHGRDETQYF. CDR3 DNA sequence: TGTGCCAGCAGTTATCACGGGCGGGACGAGACCCAGTACTTC.

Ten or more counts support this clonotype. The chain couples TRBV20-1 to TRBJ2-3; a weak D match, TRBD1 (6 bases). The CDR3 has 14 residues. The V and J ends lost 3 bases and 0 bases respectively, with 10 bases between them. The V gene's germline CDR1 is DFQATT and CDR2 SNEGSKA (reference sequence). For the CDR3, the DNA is TGCAGTGCTAGGGGCACAGGGAGCACAGATACGCAGTATTTT. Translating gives CSARGTGSTDTQYF.

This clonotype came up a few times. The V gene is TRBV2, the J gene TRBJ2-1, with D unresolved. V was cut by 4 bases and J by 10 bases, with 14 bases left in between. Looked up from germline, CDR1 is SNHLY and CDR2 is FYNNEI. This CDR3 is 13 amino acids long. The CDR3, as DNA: TGTGCCAGCAGTGGACAAAAGTGTAGGGAGCAGTTCTTC. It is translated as CASSGQKCREQFF.

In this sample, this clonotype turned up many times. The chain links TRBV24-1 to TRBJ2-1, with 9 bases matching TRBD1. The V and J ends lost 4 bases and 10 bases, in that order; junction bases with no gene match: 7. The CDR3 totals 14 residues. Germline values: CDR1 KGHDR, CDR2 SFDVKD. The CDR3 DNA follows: TGTGCCACCAGTGAACCACAGGGGGCTGGGGAGCAGTTCTTC. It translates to CATSEPQGAGEQFF.

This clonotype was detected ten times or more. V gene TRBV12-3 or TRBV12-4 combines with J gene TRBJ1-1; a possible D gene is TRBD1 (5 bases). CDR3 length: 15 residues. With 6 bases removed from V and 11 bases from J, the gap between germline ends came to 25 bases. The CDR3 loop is CASSPPTGGTFRAFF. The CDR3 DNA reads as TGTGCCAGCAGCCCCCCTACAGGAGGGACCTTTCGGGCTTTCTTT.

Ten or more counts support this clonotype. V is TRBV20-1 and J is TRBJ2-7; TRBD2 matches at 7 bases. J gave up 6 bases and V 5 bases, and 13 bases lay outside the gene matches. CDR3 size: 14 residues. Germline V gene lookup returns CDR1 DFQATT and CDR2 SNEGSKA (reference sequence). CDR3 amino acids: CSARVAGAYGEQYF. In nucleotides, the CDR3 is TGCAGTGCTCGGGTGGCGGGAGCCTACGGCGAGCAGTACTTC.

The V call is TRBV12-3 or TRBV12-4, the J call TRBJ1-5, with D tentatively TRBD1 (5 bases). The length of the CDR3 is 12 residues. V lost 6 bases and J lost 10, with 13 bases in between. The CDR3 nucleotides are TGTGCCAGCAGCAAATTGGGGGATCCCCAGCATTTT. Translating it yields CASSKLGDPQHF.

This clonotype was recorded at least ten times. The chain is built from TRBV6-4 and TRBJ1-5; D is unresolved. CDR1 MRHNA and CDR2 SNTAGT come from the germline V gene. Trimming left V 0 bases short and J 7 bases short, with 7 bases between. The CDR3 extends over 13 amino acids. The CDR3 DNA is TGTGCCAGCAGTGACTCTGAGGGCCAGCCCCAGCATTTT. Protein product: CASSDSEGQPQHF.

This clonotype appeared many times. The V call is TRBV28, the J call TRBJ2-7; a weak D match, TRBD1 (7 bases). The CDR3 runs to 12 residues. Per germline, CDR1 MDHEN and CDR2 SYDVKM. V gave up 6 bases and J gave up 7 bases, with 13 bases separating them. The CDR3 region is CASSTGAGEQYF. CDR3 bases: TGTGCCAGCAGCACAGGGGCGGGGGAGCAGTACTTC.

The CDR3 loop reads CASSVGTRETQYF. For the CDR3, the DNA is TGTGCCAGCAGTGTCGGGACACGAGAGACCCAGTACTTC. The genes are TRBV12-3 or TRBV12-4 and TRBJ2-5; TRBD1 is a possible D gene (6 bases). This CDR3 has 13 residues. V lost 5 bases to trimming and J lost 4 bases, with 11 bases between them.

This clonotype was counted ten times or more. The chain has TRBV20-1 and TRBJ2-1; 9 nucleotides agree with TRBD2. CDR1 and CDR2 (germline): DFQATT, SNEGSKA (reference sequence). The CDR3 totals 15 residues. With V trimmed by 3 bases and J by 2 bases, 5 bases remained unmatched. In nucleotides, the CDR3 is TGCAGTGCTAGGGTAGGCGGGAGGGCCTACAATGAGCAGTTCTTC. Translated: CSARVGGRAYNEQFF.

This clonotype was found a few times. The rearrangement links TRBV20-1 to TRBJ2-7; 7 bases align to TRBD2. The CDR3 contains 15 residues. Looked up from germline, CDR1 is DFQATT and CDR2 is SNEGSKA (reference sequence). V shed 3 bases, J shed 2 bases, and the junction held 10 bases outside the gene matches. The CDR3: CSASTGMSGAYEQYF. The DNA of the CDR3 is TGCAGTGCTAGCACCGGAATGAGCGGGGCCTACGAGCAGTACTTC.

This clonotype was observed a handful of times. CDR3 nucleotide sequence: TGCAGTGCTCGAGGAGGGGACAGGGGCGTTGATGAGCAGTTCTTC. Translated: CSARGGDRGVDEQFF. The chain joins TRBV20-1 to TRBJ2-1, with 10 bases fitting TRBD1. The CDR3 runs 15 residues. Losses at the gene ends were 5 bases for V and 8 bases for J; bases not matched to a gene: 12. Germline CDR1 is DFQATT and CDR2 is SNEGSKA (reference sequence).

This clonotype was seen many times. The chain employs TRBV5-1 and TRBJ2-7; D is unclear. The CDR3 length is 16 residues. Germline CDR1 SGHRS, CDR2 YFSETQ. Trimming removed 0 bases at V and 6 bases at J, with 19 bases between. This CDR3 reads CASSLDFRTLAGEQYF. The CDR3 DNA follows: TGCGCCAGCAGCTTGGATTTCCGGACCCTGGCAGGCGAGCAGTACTTC.

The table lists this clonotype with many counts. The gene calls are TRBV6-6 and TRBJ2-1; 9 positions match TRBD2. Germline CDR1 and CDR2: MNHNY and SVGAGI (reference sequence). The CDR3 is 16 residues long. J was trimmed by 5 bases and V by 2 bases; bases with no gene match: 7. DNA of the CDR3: TGTGCCAGCAGTTACCCAGAAGCGGGGGGAGACAATGAGCAGTTCTTC. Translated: CASSYPEAGGDNEQFF.

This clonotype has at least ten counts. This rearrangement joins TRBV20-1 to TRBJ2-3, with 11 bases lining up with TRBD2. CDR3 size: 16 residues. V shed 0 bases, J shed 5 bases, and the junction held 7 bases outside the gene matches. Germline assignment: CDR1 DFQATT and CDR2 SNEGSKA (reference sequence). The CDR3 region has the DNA TGCAGTGCTAGAGAGCTACTAGCGGGAGATATAGATACGCAGTATTTT. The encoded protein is CSARELLAGDIDTQYF.

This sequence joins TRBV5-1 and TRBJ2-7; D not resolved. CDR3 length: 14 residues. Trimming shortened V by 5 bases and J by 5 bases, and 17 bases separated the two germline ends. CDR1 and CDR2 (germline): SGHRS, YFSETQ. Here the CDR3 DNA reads TGCGCCAGCAGTTTGTGGCCAGGTCAGGACGAGCAGTACTTC. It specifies CASSLWPGQDEQYF.

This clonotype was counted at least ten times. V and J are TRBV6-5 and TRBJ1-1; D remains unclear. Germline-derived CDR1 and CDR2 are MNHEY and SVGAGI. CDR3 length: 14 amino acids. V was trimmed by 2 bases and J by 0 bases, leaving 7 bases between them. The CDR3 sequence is CASSYGWLNTEAFF. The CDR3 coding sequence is TGTGCCAGCAGTTACGGTTGGCTGAACACTGAAGCTTTCTTT.

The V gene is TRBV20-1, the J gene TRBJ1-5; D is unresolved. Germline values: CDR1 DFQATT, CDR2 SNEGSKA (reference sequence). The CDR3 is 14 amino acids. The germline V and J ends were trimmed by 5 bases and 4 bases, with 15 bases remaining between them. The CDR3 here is CSAPRTDLNQPQHF. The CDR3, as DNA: TGCAGTGCTCCTCGGACGGACTTGAATCAGCCCCAGCATTTT.

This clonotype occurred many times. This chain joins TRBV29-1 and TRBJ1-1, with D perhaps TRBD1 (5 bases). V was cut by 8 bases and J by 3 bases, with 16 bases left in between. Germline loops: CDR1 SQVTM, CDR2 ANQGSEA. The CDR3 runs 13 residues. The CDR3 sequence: CSFRDLVDTEAFF. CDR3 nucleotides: TGCAGCTTCCGGGACCTGGTTGACACTGAAGCTTTCTTT.

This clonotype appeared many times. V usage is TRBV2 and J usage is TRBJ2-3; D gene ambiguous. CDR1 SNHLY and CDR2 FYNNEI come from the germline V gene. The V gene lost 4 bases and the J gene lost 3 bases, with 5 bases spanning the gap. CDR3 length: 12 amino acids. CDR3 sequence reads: CASSVRTDTQYF. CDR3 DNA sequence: TGTGCCAGCAGTGTACGAACAGATACGCAGTATTTT.

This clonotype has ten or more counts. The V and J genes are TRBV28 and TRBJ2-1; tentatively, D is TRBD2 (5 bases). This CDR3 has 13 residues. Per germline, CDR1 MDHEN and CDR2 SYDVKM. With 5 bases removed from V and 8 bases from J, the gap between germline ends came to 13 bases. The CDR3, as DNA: TGTGCCAGCAGTCCCCGGCTGCGGGATGAGCAGTTCTTC. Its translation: CASSPRLRDEQFF.

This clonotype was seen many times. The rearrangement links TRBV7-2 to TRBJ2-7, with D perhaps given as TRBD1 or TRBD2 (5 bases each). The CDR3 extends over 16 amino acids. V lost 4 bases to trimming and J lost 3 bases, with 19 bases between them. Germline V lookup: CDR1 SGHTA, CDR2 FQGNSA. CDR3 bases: TGTGCCAGCAGCTCCCAGGGAAGGGGAGTAAGCTACGAGCAGTACTTC. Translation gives CASSSQGRGVSYEQYF.

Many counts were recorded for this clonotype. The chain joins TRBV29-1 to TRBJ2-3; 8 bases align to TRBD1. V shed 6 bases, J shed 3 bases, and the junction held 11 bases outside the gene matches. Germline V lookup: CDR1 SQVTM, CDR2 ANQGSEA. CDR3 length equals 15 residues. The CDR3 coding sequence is TGCAGCGTGGTCGCTGGACAGGGTTTTACAGATACGCAGTATTTT. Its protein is CSVVAGQGFTDTQYF.

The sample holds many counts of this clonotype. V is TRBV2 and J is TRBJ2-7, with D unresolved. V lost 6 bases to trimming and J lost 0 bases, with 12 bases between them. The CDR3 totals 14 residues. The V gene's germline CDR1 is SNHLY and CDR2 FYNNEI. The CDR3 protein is CASRSTVSSYEQYF. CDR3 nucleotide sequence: TGTGCCAGCAGGAGCACGGTCAGCTCCTACGAGCAGTACTTC. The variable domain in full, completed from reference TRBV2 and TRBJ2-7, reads EPEVTQTPSHQVTQMGQEVILRCVPISNHLYFYWYRQILGQKVEFLVSFYNNEISEKSEIFDDQFSVERPDGSNFTLKIRSTKLEDSAMYFCASRSTVSSYEQYFGPGTRLTVT.

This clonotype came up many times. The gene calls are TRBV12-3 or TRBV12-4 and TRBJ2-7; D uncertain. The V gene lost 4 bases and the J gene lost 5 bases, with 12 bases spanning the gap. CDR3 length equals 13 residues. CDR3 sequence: CASSSSPGHEQYF. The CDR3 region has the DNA TGTGCCAGCAGTTCGTCTCCCGGCCACGAGCAGTACTTC.

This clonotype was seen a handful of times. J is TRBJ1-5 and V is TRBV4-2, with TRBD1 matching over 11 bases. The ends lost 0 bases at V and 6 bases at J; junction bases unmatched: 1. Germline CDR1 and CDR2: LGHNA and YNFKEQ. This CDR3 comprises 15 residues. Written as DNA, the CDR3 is TGTGCCAGCAGCCAAGATGGGACAGGGGGTCAGCCCCAGCATTTT. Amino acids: CASSQDGTGGQPQHF.

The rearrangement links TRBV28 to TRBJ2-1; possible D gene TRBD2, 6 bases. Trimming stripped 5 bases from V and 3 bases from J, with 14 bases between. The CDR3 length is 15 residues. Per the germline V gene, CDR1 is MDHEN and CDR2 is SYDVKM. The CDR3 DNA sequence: TGTGCCAGCAGTATGGAATTAGCGGACTACAATGAGCAGTTCTTC. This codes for CASSMELADYNEQFF.